The present TCR beta chain was sequenced within a study of blood T cell repertoires in COVID-19 (dated by TCRdb to the early 2020s). At the level of the whole study: Collaborator samples came from the United States, Italy and Spain and covered acute and convalescent phases of COVID-19. Samples were obtained from the ongoing ImmuneRACE study (first 160 participants) and from 1,254 subjects provided by 6 global collaborators. A de-identified subject ID, COVID-19 status, age in years and sex were almost always included in the sample metadata. The material from the prospective study consisted of cDNA or gDNA derived from T cells, B-cell-depleted T cells, or PBMCs. The dataset comprised deeply sampled blood TCRbeta repertoires from subjects exposed to, actively infected with, or recovered from COVID-19. Where HLA class I and class II types were available, the types were taken from metadata supplied by the sample provider, not from assay-based typing. The repertoires were released in a freely available public database meant as a resource for research on the immune response to SARS-CoV-2.

The collaborating institutions used their own protocols to collect whole blood in K2EDTA tubes. For TCRbeta analysis, collaborator samples were shipped as frozen whole blood, as isolated PBMCs, or as DNA extracted from either sample type. Broader findings and caveats from the paper: How much clinical and demographic metadata was included differed by source and by participant, and the metadata was provided uncurated.

From the cysteine up to the phenylalanine, the CDR3 has a length of 15 residues. Only the CDR3 DNA stays, 45 bases, in frame from base 1. For CDR1 and CDR2, the germline V gene lists SGHAT and FQNNGV. The junction shows trimming of 5 bases on V and 7 bases on J, plus 21 bases between the germline ends. To note about this clone: Its recognized antigen is unknown. Nothing much larger sits one base from this clone, and base qualities are not available.

TCRbeta CDR3 regions were amplified from genomic DNA using the immunoSEQ Assay, a bias-controlled multiplex PCR. The published analysis was carried out like this. The number of nucleated cells in each sample was estimated by amplification of reference gene primers within the assay. Sequence reads were collapsed and filtered to measure the absolute abundance of every unique TCRbeta CDR3 rearrangement. For each sample, productive Simpson clonality was calculated by taking the square root of Simpson's diversity index across productive rearrangements. The clones in this table, taken by TCRdb from immuneACCESS, are in-frame only. Not every clone is retained; where verified, under half of the shortfall comes from an unresolved V gene, and the cause of the rest is unknown. For V, J and clone size, that table is used; D and trimming come from the DNA. Here the sample has 150,000 to 160,000 clones; around 84% occur a single time. The ten largest make up more than 7.5% of the sample.

This TCR was recovered from a woman in her 50s with acute or convalescent COVID-19. The sample consisted of peripheral blood. Recombination joined TRBV11-2 with TRBJ2-7; matching of 6 bases hints at TRBD2 as the D gene. For the CDR3, the sequence is CASSPVGWGRREQYF. The DNA sequence is TGTGCCAGCAGCCCCGTGGGCTGGGGGAGGCGGGAGCAGTACTTC.